These T cell receptor beta chains were read from a single sample in a study of T cell responses to AZD1222 COVID-19 vaccine. TCRdb keeps only in-frame clones here, not all; method: immunoSEQ multiplex PCR. The sample carries fewer than 120,000 clones, about 88% recorded once. Sequences were derived from peripheral blood, sampled on day 0 of AZD1222 vaccination. These receptors came from an adult in good health. Each CDR3 is given without its conserved first and last residue.

ASTLPGAGEQY	TRBV5-4	11
ASSPTGGLGYGYT	TRBV6-5	13
ASSLGMNTEAF	TRBV11-2	11
ASRGGSRAEAF	TRBV7-9	11
ASSYRDTGELF	TRBV18	11
AWSTQGASSNQPQH	TRBV30	14
ASSVEAGRTEAF	TRBV9	12
ASSLWTGGETQY	TRBV5-1	12
ASSLGWGYTEAF	TRBV11-1	12
AWSEGGYYAEAF	TRBV30	12
ASSNRDRLH	TRBV5-4	9
ASSPTGVSYNEQF	TRBV5-1	13
ASSPGQGRQPQH	TRBV5-1	12
ASSRTGDFRDYNEQF	TRBV7-9	15
ASSPQGHGNSPLH	TRBV18	13
ASSVGGGSQTDTQY	TRBV9	14
AWSVSGIRNEQF	TRBV30	12
ATSTGQGAIFRKLF	TRBV15	14
ASSLGLNYEQY	TRBV7-2	11
ASSQPGQGAYEQY	TRBV11-2	13
ASKDLTGGEAF	TRBV28	11
ASSPTGTSGAGDTQY	TRBV5-5	15
ASSSQRESDTQY	TRBV7-7	12
ASSLGGTGNQPQH	TRBV5-6	13
ASSSTSGSADTQY	TRBV6-5	13
ASSYGEYEQY	TRBV6-6	10